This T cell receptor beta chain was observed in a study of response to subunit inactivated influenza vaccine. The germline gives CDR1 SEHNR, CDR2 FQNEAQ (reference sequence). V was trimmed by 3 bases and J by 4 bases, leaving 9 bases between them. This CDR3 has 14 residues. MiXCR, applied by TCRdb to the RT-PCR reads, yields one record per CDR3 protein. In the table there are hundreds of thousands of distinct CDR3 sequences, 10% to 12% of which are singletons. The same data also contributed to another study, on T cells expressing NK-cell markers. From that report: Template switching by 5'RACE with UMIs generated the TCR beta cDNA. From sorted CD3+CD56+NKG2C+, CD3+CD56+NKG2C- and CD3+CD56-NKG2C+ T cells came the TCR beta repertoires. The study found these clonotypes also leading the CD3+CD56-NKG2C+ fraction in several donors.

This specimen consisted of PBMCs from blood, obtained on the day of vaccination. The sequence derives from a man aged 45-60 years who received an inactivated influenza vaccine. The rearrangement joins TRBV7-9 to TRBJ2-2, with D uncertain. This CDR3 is CASSLSPSTGELFF. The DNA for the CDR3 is TGTGCCAGCAGCTTGAGCCCTAGCACCGGGGAGCTGTTTTTT. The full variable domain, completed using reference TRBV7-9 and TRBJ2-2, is DTGVSQNPRHKITKRGQNVTFRCDPISEHNRLYWYRQTLGQGPEFLTYFQNEAQLEKSRLLSDRFSAERPKGSFSTLEIQRTEQGDSAMYLCASSLSPSTGELFFGEGSRLTVL.